This TCR beta chain was retrieved from a study of patients and donors after allogeneic stem cell transplantation. TCRdb used MiXCR to reprocess the RT-PCR reads, holding one entry per CDR3 protein. The top ten hold 11% of the sample, which has some 230,000 distinct CDR3 sequences, around 14% seen once. CDR1 is DFQATT and CDR2 is SNEGSKA in the germline V gene (reference sequence). Trimming removed 3 bases at V and 4 bases at J, with 12 bases between. The CDR3 extends over 14 amino acids. This clonotype was detected only a few times. The receptor was isolated from a human donor who was either an allogeneic HSCT recipient or a stem cell or donor lymphocyte infusion donor (not recorded which). It is not recorded whose cells these are; they may come from a transplant donor. Sequenced: blood, either unsorted or a sorted T cell fraction (not recorded which). The chain has TRBV20-1 and TRBJ1-4; no definite D call. The CDR3 DNA is TGCAGTGCTAGCCAGGCAGGAGTTAATGAAAAACTGTTTTTT. It encodes CSASQAGVNEKLFF.